This TCR beta chain was identified in a study of blood T cells in healthy people across ages. Study-wide findings and caveats: Donors of long life had a larger count of naive CD4+ cells and greater diversity than aged donors. Roughly linear declines in TCR beta diversity per million T cells occurred with age.

About this clonotype itself: Its antigen is as yet unknown.

A sample-barcoded 5' primer and a J-beta primer mix were used in a second PCR of about 6 to 12 cycles. A template-switch adaptor containing 12 random nucleotides labeled each cDNA molecule. Researchers report that each sample yielded at least 2.5 million CDR3-containing paired-end reads. In TCRdb, the 5' RACE reads were re-called with MiXCR into one record per CDR3 protein. This sample has around 780,000 distinct CDR3 sequences, with just over 55% found just once. What was sequenced was blood. This clonotype originated in a man in his forties in good health.

The CDR3 loop reads CSVRGSGTRGHEQYF. CDR3 nucleotide sequence: TGCAGCGTGAGGGGATCCGGGACTAGAGGCCACGAGCAGTACTTC. The chain recombines TRBV29-1 with TRBJ2-4; 8 bases agree with TRBD2. The DNA end is more similar to TRBJ2-7, so the J call may be wrong. This CDR3 spans 15 amino acids. Germline loops: CDR1 SQVTM, CDR2 ANQGSEA.